The 13 T cell receptor beta chains below come from one sample, sequenced in a study of neurological immune-mediated disorders. TCRdb called the 5' RACE reads again in MiXCR, with one record for every CDR3 protein. Of approximately 82,000 distinct CDR3 sequences in the sample, 14% are singletons; the top ten hold 6% to 7%. The specimen was PBMCs. Source of these receptors: a woman aged 45-60 years in good health.

This clonotype was detected ten times or more. The chain has TRBV5-1 and TRBJ1-2, with 8 bases matching TRBD1. The trim removed 4 bases at V and 0 bases at J, leaving 11 bases unmatched. The CDR3 has 17 residues. Germline CDR1 SGHRS, CDR2 YFSETQ. For the CDR3, the DNA is TGCGCCAGCAGCCTGCAGGGGGCCATGGTCCCTAACTATGGCTACACCTTC. Protein sequence: CASSLQGAMVPNYGYTF.

On this clonotype itself: Germline is not matched at one junction end, which may reflect a read error. This chain links TRBV6-5 with TRBJ2-2, with D hard to call. From germline, CDR1 is MNHEY and CDR2 SVGAGI. The CDR3 sequence is 14 residues long. The CDR3 region is CASTKGRNIGELFF. DNA of the CDR3: TGTGCCAGCACCAAGGGTAGGAACATCGGGGAGCTGTTTTTT.

This clonotype was counted many times. The CDR3 DNA reads TGTGCCAGCAGACTGACAGGGAACCCCCACGAGCAGTACTTC. Translated, it gives CASRLTGNPHEQYF. The rearrangement uses TRBV5-6 and TRBJ2-7, with 7 bases matching TRBD1. With V trimmed by 5 bases and J by 5 bases, 10 bases remained unmatched. The CDR3 contains 14 residues. Germline V lookup: CDR1 SGHDT, CDR2 YYEEEE.

The chain uses TRBV5-1 and TRBJ2-1; 9 nucleotides match TRBD1. CDR3 length equals 14 residues. Germline CDR1 SGHRS, CDR2 YFSETQ. The trim removed 1 base at V and 8 bases at J, leaving 4 bases unmatched. The CDR3 loop reads CASSLRDRADEQFF. The CDR3 coding sequence is TGCGCCAGCAGCTTGCGGGACAGGGCGGATGAGCAGTTCTTC.

This clonotype was seen ten or more times. This chain connects TRBV5-4 to TRBJ1-2; 11 positions agree with TRBD1. V trimming: 3 bases; J trimming: 4 bases; junction bases outside the gene matches: 8. Germline CDR1 is SGHNT and CDR2 is YYREEE (reference sequence). CDR3 length: 16 residues. Here the CDR3 DNA reads TGTGCCAGCAGCTCAAACCGGGACAGGGGGACCTATGGCTACACCTTC. Protein sequence: CASSSNRDRGTYGYTF.

This clonotype was found many times. The gene calls are TRBV2 and TRBJ1-1; no clear D. The ends were cut back, 4 bases at V and 1 base at J, with 10 bases in the middle. CDR1 and CDR2 from the germline V gene are SNHLY and FYNNEI. CDR3 length: 14 amino acids. The CDR3 protein is CASSGRERNTEAFF. CDR3 sequence (DNA): TGTGCCAGCAGTGGAAGAGAGAGGAACACTGAAGCTTTCTTT.

This clonotype was seen repeatedly, ten times or more. This chain uses TRBV5-1 with TRBJ2-5; D remains unclear. CDR1 is SGHRS and CDR2 is YFSETQ in the germline V gene. Deletions cut 3 bases from V and 4 bases from J, with 13 bases between. The length of the CDR3 is 14 residues. The CDR3 region has the DNA TGCGCCAGCAGCTCCCCCGACGCAGGAGAGACCCAGTACTTC. Protein sequence: CASSSPDAGETQYF.

This clonotype was counted ten times or more. This sequence joins TRBV5-1 and TRBJ2-1; 10 bases line up with TRBD2. Germline V lookup: CDR1 SGHRS, CDR2 YFSETQ. The V segment lost 4 bases and the J segment 2 bases; nucleotides outside the gene matches: 15. The CDR3 is made up of 19 amino acids. CDR3 nucleotide sequence: TGCGCCAGCAGCCTGGAGTCCGCGCTAGCGGGAGTTCCCTACAATGAGCAGTTCTTC. Its protein product is CASSLESALAGVPYNEQFF. Looking up the rest from reference TRBV5-1 and TRBJ2-1 gives the full variable domain: KAGVTQTPRYLIKTRGQQVTLSCSPISGHRSVSWYQQTPGQGLQFLFEYFSETQRNKGNFPGRFSGRQFSNSRSEMNVSTLELGDSALYLCASSLESALAGVPYNEQFFGPGTRLTVL.

The chain couples TRBV18 to TRBJ1-5, with D unresolved. Germline V gene sequence: CDR1 KGHSH, CDR2 LQKENI. Between the trimmed V and J ends, which lost 11 bases and 1 base, there was a span of 12 bases. This CDR3 region has 13 residues. The CDR3 DNA is TGTGCCTGGGTAGAGGTGAGCAATCAGCCCCAGCATTTT. Translation: CAWVEVSNQPQHF.

This clonotype appeared many times. This chain uses TRBV7-9 with TRBJ2-7; possible D gene TRBD1, 5 bases. The CDR3 extends over 12 amino acids. Germline V gives CDR1 SEHNR, CDR2 FQNEAQ (reference sequence). Trimming left V 5 bases short and J 4 bases short, with 9 bases between. Here the CDR3 DNA reads TGTGCCAGCAGCACACAGGATTACGAGCAGTACTTC. Amino acids: CASSTQDYEQYF. The complete variable domain, with remaining parts taken from reference TRBV7-9 and TRBJ2-7, reads DTGVSQNPRHKITKRGQNVTFRCDPISEHNRLYWYRQTLGQGPEFLTYFQNEAQLEKSRLLSDRFSAERPKGSFSTLEIQRTEQGDSAMYLCASSTQDYEQYFGPGTRLTVT.

This clonotype was seen ten or more times. The chain recombines TRBV7-9 with TRBJ1-1; no clear D. The length of the CDR3 is 13 residues. Germline CDR1 and CDR2: SEHNR and FQNEAQ (reference sequence). The V end was cut by 4 bases, the J end by 4 bases, with 10 bases between. The CDR3 protein is CASSSILVTEAFF. The CDR3 nucleotides read TGTGCCAGCAGCTCAATATTGGTCACTGAAGCTTTCTTT.

This clonotype was seen repeatedly, ten times or more. The chain joins TRBV5-1 to TRBJ2-5; D is uncertain. V lost 0 bases to trimming and J lost 1 base, with 7 bases between them. The germline V gene has CDR1 SGHRS and CDR2 YFSETQ. The CDR3 contains 14 residues. CDR3 DNA: TGCGCCAGCAGCTTGGTTAGGCCCCAAGAGACCCAGTACTTC. Translating it yields CASSLVRPQETQYF. Looking up the rest from reference TRBV5-1 and TRBJ2-5 gives the full variable domain: KAGVTQTPRYLIKTRGQQVTLSCSPISGHRSVSWYQQTPGQGLQFLFEYFSETQRNKGNFPGRFSGRQFSNSRSEMNVSTLELGDSALYLCASSLVRPQETQYFGPGTRLLVL.

This clonotype was recorded at least ten times. CDR3 region: CASSLGPAYEQYF. CDR3 nucleotide sequence: TGCGCCAGCAGCTTGGGACCGGCCTACGAGCAGTACTTC. The V call is TRBV5-1, the J call TRBJ2-7; D remains unclear. The CDR3 loop spans 13 amino acids. CDR1 SGHRS and CDR2 YFSETQ come from the germline V gene. Deletions cut 0 bases from V and 2 bases from J, with 6 bases between.